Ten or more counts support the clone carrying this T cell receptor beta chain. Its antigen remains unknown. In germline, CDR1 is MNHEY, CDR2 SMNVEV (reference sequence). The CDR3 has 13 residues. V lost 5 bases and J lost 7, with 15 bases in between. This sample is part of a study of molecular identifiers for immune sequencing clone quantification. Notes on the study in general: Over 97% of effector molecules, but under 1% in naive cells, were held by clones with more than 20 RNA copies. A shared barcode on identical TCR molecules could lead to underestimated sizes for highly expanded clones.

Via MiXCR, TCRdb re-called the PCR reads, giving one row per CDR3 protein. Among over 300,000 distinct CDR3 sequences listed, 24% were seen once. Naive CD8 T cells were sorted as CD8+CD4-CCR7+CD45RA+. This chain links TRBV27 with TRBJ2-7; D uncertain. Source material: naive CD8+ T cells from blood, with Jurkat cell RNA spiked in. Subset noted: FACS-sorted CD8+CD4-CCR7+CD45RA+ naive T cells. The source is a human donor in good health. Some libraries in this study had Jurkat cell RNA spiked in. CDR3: CASSPRAHLEQYF. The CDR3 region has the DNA TGTGCCAGCAGTCCCCGCGCCCACCTGGAGCAGTACTTC.